Shown below are 21 T cell receptor beta chains from a single sample sequenced in a study of PD-1 blockade in classical Hodgkin lymphoma. Documented time point: newly diagnosed, previously untreated cHL patient sample. It was by magnetic negative selection that CD8+ T cells were isolated from thawed PBMCs. Sequencing was performed with immunoSEQ multiplex PCR; in TCRdb, only in-frame clones are kept and a portion is missing. The top ten hold over 6% of the sample, which has roughly 21,000 clones, approximately 87% seen once. The sample was CD8+ T cells from blood. These receptors were collected from a human donor with classical Hodgkin lymphoma.

The rearrangement links TRBV18 to TRBJ1-4; D call uncertain. There are 17 residues in the CDR3. V was trimmed by 1 base and J by 0 bases, leaving 12 bases between them. CDR1 is KGHSH and CDR2 is LQKENI in the germline V gene. The CDR3 sequence: CASSPLGSHATNEKLFF. In DNA, the CDR3 is TGTGCCAGCTCACCACTGGGCAGTCATGCAACTAATGAAAAACTGTTTTTT.

In this sample, this clone is medium-sized. The chain couples TRBV9 to TRBJ2-7, with 10 bases fitting TRBD1. This CDR3 region has 14 residues. CDR1 and CDR2 from the germline V gene are SGDLS and YYNGEE. Trimming cost V 4 bases and J 2 bases; bases outside gene matches: 3. The CDR3 region has the DNA TGTGCCAGCAGCCCCGGGACAGGGGCCTACGAGCAGTACTTC. Encoded protein: CASSPGTGAYEQYF.

The chain uses TRBV9 and TRBJ2-2; 7 bases line up with TRBD2. V was clipped by 2 bases and J by 3 bases; unmatched bases: 13. The germline V gene has CDR1 SGDLS and CDR2 YYNGEE. CDR3 length: 18 amino acids. The DNA of the CDR3 is TGTGCCAGCAGCGTGTTGGCGGGAGCGTTTCCGTACACCGGGGAGCTGTTTTTT. Amino acids: CASSVLAGAFPYTGELFF.

The chain employs TRBV2 and TRBJ2-1; possibly TRBD2 for D (5 bases). CDR1 is SNHLY and CDR2 is FYNNEI in the germline V gene. The CDR3 is 16 amino acids. V was clipped by 6 bases and J by 7 bases, with 22 bases between them. The CDR3 region is CASSAPTGIGLNEQFF. Written as DNA, the CDR3 is TGTGCCAGCAGCGCCCCCACGGGAATAGGATTGAATGAGCAGTTCTTC. The full variable domain, its missing parts supplied by reference TRBV2 and TRBJ2-1, is EPEVTQTPSHQVTQMGQEVILRCVPISNHLYFYWYRQILGQKVEFLVSFYNNEISEKSEIFDDQFSVERPDGSNFTLKIRSTKLEDSAMYFCASSAPTGIGLNEQFFGPGTRLTVL.

The rearrangement links TRBV6-5 to TRBJ2-1; D unresolved. This CDR3 is built from 13 residues. Trimming stripped 6 bases from V and 6 bases from J, with 12 bases between. The germline CDR1 and CDR2 sequences are MNHEY and SVGAGI. DNA of the CDR3: TGTGCCAGCAGCCAAGGTGTTCTCAATGAGCAGTTCTTC. Translating gives CASSQGVLNEQFF.

This rearrangement joins TRBV7-9 to TRBJ2-7; D is possibly TRBD2 (6 bases). The germline V and J ends were trimmed by 5 bases and 5 bases, with 16 bases remaining between them. Germline V gene data show CDR1 as SEHNR and CDR2 as FQNEAQ (reference sequence). The CDR3 length is 14 residues. CDR3 residues: CASSPPEGPDEQYF. In DNA, the CDR3 is TGTGCCAGCAGCCCGCCGGAGGGGCCCGACGAGCAGTACTTC.

The chain combines TRBV27 with TRBJ2-3, with D hard to call. The germline V and J ends were trimmed by 3 bases and 1 base, with 5 bases remaining between them. From germline, CDR1 is MNHEY and CDR2 SMNVEV (reference sequence). This CDR3 has 13 amino acids. CDR3 in DNA: TGTGCCAGCAGTTTGTTGGGCACAGATACGCAGTATTTT. Translating gives CASSLLGTDTQYF.

This clone was observed a few times. V and J are TRBV6-1 and TRBJ1-2, with D perhaps matching TRBD1 (6 bases). V was trimmed by 4 bases and J by 4 bases, leaving 13 bases between them. CDR1 is MNHNS and CDR2 is SASEGT in the germline V gene. This CDR3 is built from 14 residues. CDR3 DNA: TGTGCCAGCAGTGTCCCAGGGGCCCGCTATGGCTACACCTTC. Amino acids: CASSVPGARYGYTF.

This clone was seen only once. This rearrangement joins TRBV19 to TRBJ2-5; the D gene is possibly TRBD2 (5 bases). CDR1 is LNHDA and CDR2 is SQIVND in the germline V gene (reference sequence). This CDR3 contains 14 residues. Trimming removed 2 bases from V and 3 bases from J, with 10 bases in between. In nucleotides, the CDR3 is TGTGCCAGTAGTATATTGGCCGGGGAAGAGACCCAGTACTTC. Its protein is CASSILAGEETQYF.

The chain combines TRBV30 with TRBJ2-7, with unresolved D. The V gene's germline CDR1 is GTSNPN and CDR2 SVGIG (reference sequence). Trimming took 3 bases from V and 4 from J, leaving 7 bases between them. This CDR3 spans 11 amino acids. The CDR3 coding sequence is TGTGCCTGGAGGGGCAGTTACGAGCAGTACTTC. It yields the protein CAWRGSYEQYF.

V and J are TRBV11-2 and TRBJ2-3, with TRBD2 as a possible D gene (5 bases). CDR3 length: 17 amino acids. V lost 3 bases and J 0 bases, leaving 16 bases between the germline ends. CDR1 and CDR2 (germline): SGHAT, FQNNGV. The DNA of the CDR3 is TGTGCCAGCAGCTTGGGGTGGACTGGAAGAAGCACAGATACGCAGTATTTT. Translation gives CASSLGWTGRSTDTQYF.

The chain couples TRBV6-5 to TRBJ2-5; possibly TRBD2 for D (6 bases). Between the trimmed V and J ends, which lost 6 bases and 5 bases, there was a span of 19 bases. This CDR3 spans 15 amino acids. Germline lookup yields CDR1 MNHEY and CDR2 SVGAGI. CDR3 DNA: TGTGCCAGCAGCCCCGGGTTAGCGGATTCGGAGACCCAGTACTTC. Amino acid sequence: CASSPGLADSETQYF.

The CDR3 DNA reads as TGTGCCAGTAGTTCTGGCGGGAGCTCCTACAATGAGCAGTTCTTC. This gives the protein CASSSGGSSYNEQFF. J is TRBJ2-1 and V is TRBV19, with 7 bases fitting TRBD2. With 5 bases clipped from V and 0 bases from J, the junction kept 4 bases outside the gene matches. The CDR3 runs to 15 residues. Germline V gene data show CDR1 as LNHDA and CDR2 as SQIVND (reference sequence).

This clone has more than one count but fewer than ten. The chain links TRBV5-5 to TRBJ1-3; unclear D gene. Germline loops: CDR1 SGHKS, CDR2 YYEKEE (reference sequence). V was pared by 2 bases and J by 3 bases, with 9 bases between. The CDR3 contains 14 residues. The CDR3 region is CASSFGTYGNTIYF. In nucleotides, the CDR3 is TGTGCCAGCAGCTTTGGAACTTATGGAAACACCATATATTTT.

The chain joins TRBV6-5 to TRBJ2-7, with 8 positions matching TRBD2. The junction had 7 bases not matched to a gene; V was cut back by 6 bases and J by 0 bases. The CDR3 sequence is 15 residues long. Germline CDR1 and CDR2: MNHEY and SVGAGI. Here the CDR3 reads CASRTGLAPSYEQYF. CDR3 bases: TGTGCCAGCAGGACCGGACTAGCTCCCTCCTACGAGCAGTACTTC.

The CDR3 reads CAISESGEKTYNEQFF. The CDR3 DNA reads as TGTGCCATCAGTGAAAGTGGAGAAAAAACCTACAATGAGCAGTTCTTC. The chain combines TRBV10-3 with TRBJ2-1; D uncertain. Germline V gene data show CDR1 as ENHRY and CDR2 as SYGVKD. This CDR3 has 16 residues. Deletions cut 3 bases from V and 2 bases from J, with 14 bases between.

The rearrangement joins TRBV30 to TRBJ2-3, with TRBD2 as a possible D gene (6 bases). The V end was cut by 2 bases, the J end by 4 bases, with 13 bases between. The CDR3 totals 14 residues. The germline CDR1 and CDR2 sequences are GTSNPN and SVGIG (reference sequence). CDR3 loop: CAWSRGGLADTQYF. The CDR3 coding sequence is TGTGCCTGGAGTAGAGGAGGGCTTGCAGATACGCAGTATTTT. Filled out from reference TRBV30 and TRBJ2-3, the complete variable domain reads SQTIHQWPATLVQPVGSPLSLECTVEGTSNPNLYWYRQAAGRGLQLLFYSVGIGQISSEVPQNLSASRPQDRQFILSSKKLLLSDSGFYLCAWSRGGLADTQYFGPGTRLTVL.

The rearrangement uses TRBV30 and TRBJ2-1; TRBD2 matches at 8 bases. Germline assignment: CDR1 GTSNPN and CDR2 SVGIG (reference sequence). V lost 5 bases and J lost 8; bases outside the gene matches: 8. The CDR3 covers 13 residues. CDR3 loop: CAWGAGVSYEQFF. DNA of the CDR3: TGTGCCTGGGGAGCGGGAGTTAGCTATGAGCAGTTCTTC.

The J gene is TRBJ1-1, the V gene TRBV5-5; 9 bases line up with TRBD1. This CDR3 has 16 amino acids. CDR1 and CDR2 (germline): SGHKS, YYEKEE (reference sequence). V gave up 0 bases and J gave up 1 base; unmatched junction bases: 4. DNA of the CDR3: TGTGCCAGCAGCTTGGGGGACAGGGTCGAGAACACTGAAGCTTTCTTT. Translated: CASSLGDRVENTEAFF.

The chain employs TRBV5-1 and TRBJ2-1; D is undetermined. The germline V gene encodes CDR1 SGHRS and CDR2 YFSETQ. The length of the CDR3 is 15 residues. V gave up 0 bases and J gave up 2 bases, with 9 bases separating them. CDR3 sequence (DNA): TGCGCCAGCAGCTTGGCCGGCTCCACCTACAATGAGCAGTTCTTC. The encoded protein is CASSLAGSTYNEQFF.

V gene TRBV27 combines with J gene TRBJ2-1; unclear D gene. CDR3 length equals 16 residues. With 0 bases removed from V and 6 bases from J, the gap between germline ends came to 15 bases. Germline values: CDR1 MNHEY, CDR2 SMNVEV (reference sequence). The DNA for the CDR3 is TGTGCCAGCAGTTTATCGTTGGAGAATCTGGGCAATGAGCAGTTCTTC. This codes for CASSLSLENLGNEQFF.